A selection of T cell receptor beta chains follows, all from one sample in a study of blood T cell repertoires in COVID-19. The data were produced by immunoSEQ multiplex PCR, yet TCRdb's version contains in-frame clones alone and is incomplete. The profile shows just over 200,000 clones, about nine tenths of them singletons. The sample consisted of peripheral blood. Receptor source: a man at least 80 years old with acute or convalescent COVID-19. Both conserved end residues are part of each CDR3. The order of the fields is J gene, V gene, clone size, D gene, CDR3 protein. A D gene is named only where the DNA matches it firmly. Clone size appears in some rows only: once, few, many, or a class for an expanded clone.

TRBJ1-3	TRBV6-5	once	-	CASSRTFSGNTIYF
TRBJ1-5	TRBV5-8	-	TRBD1	CASSGGQGFQPQHF
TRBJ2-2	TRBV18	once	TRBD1	CASSPRTGRIGELFF
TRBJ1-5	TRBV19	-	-	CASARDNSNQPQHF
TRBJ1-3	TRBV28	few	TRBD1	CASSSSAGTGYGNTIYF
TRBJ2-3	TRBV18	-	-	CASSPLGATQDTQYF
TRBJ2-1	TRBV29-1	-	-	CSVDAPGTFNEQFF
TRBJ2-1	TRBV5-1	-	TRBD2	CASSLRGSGRPEQFF
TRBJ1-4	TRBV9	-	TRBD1	CASSVEGTGHGEKLFF
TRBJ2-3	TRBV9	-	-	CASSASGFTDTQYF
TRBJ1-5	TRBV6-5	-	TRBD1	CASKRDRGSNQPQHF